These 17 T cell receptor beta chains share one sample of origin, sequenced in a study of T cells after yellow fever vaccination. TCRdb re-derived calls from the 5' RACE reads in MiXCR, one entry per CDR3 protein. This sample has about 340,000 distinct CDR3 sequences; 3% to 4.5% occur once, and the top ten carry less than 25%. The sequencing used PBMCs, collected 5 days after the yellow fever booster vaccination. The receptor set was obtained from a man between 18 and 35 years old who received the YFV17D yellow fever vaccine.

This clonotype was counted many times. The chain links TRBV7-2 to TRBJ2-5; D uncertain. Deletions cut 3 bases from V and 1 base from J, with 6 bases between. The CDR3 is 13 amino acids. Germline lookup yields CDR1 SGHTA and CDR2 FQGNSA. This CDR3 is CASSLGPQETQYF. The CDR3, as DNA: TGTGCCAGCAGCTTGGGCCCCCAAGAGACCCAGTACTTC.

This clonotype was recorded at least ten times. The V gene is TRBV5-6, the J gene TRBJ2-7, with 8 bases lining up with TRBD1. From germline, CDR1 is SGHDT and CDR2 YYEEEE. The length of the CDR3 is 14 residues. Trimming cost V 8 bases and J 1 base; bases outside gene matches: 8. The CDR3 nucleotides read TGTGCCAGTTCCGGGACAGGCGAATCCTACGAGCAGTACGTC. Translation: CASSGTGESYEQYV.

This clonotype was counted at least ten times. The chain joins TRBV7-8 to TRBJ1-1; D call uncertain. Trimming shortened V by 2 bases and J by 6 bases, and 7 bases separated the two germline ends. Germline-derived CDR1 and CDR2 are SGHVS and FQNEAQ. This CDR3 spans 12 amino acids. The CDR3 DNA follows: TGTGCCAGCAGCTTACCCTCGGCTGAAGCTTTCTTT. It specifies CASSLPSAEAFF. The full variable domain, rest sourced from reference TRBV7-8 and TRBJ1-1, is GAGVSQSPRYKVAKRGQDVALRCDPISGHVSLFWYQQALGQGPEFLTYFQNEAQLDKSGLPSDRFFAERPEGSVSTLKIQRTQQEDSAVYLCASSLPSAEAFFGQGTRLTVV.

The chain joins TRBV4-1 to TRBJ1-1, with 9 nucleotides matching TRBD1. This CDR3 region has 15 residues. Trimming removed 0 bases from V and 7 bases from J; junction bases left unmatched: 6. Germline CDR1 and CDR2: MGHRA and YSYEKL. The CDR3 nucleotides read TGCGCCAGCAGCCAAGAACGGACAGGGGTTAGTGAAGCTTTCTTT. Residues: CASSQERTGVSEAFF.

This clonotype was detected a few times. The chain is built from TRBV7-2 and TRBJ2-5, with TRBD2 identical over 9 bases. CDR3 length: 14 residues. V lost 5 bases and J lost 3; bases outside the gene matches: 4. Germline V gene sequence: CDR1 SGHTA, CDR2 FQGNSA. The CDR3 DNA reads TGTGCCAGCAGCCAGAGCGGGGGGAAAGAGACCCAGTACTTC. It is translated as CASSQSGGKETQYF.

This clonotype was detected many times. The gene calls are TRBV5-1 and TRBJ2-7; 7 bases match TRBD1. The CDR3 has 14 residues. Germline V lookup: CDR1 SGHRS, CDR2 YFSETQ. Trimming cost V 1 base and J 0 bases; bases outside gene matches: 1. CDR3 region: CASSLYRGSYEQYF. The CDR3 bases are TGCGCCAGCAGCTTGTACAGGGGCTCCTACGAGCAGTACTTC.

This clonotype came up many times. The chain uses TRBV11-2 and TRBJ2-1; the D call may be TRBD1 or TRBD2 (5 bases each). With 5 bases removed from V and 4 bases from J, the gap between germline ends came to 9 bases. CDR1 is SGHAT and CDR2 is FQNNGV in the germline V gene. The CDR3 runs to 13 residues. In DNA, the CDR3 is TGTGCCAGCAGCCCGGGACGTTACAATGAGCAGTTCTTC. Its protein product is CASSPGRYNEQFF.

At least ten counts were recorded for this clonotype. The genes are TRBV20-1 and TRBJ1-1; D gene ambiguous. In germline, CDR1 is DFQATT, CDR2 SNEGSKA (reference sequence). This CDR3 spans 13 amino acids. V lost 3 bases and J lost 3, with 11 bases in between. This chain's CDR3 is CSARRSPDTEAFF. CDR3 nucleotide sequence: TGCAGTGCTAGGCGATCTCCGGACACTGAAGCTTTCTTT.

Many counts were recorded for this clonotype. V gene TRBV5-1 combines with J gene TRBJ1-5; D ambiguous. The CDR3 runs to 13 residues. The V gene lost 7 bases and the J gene lost 2 bases, with 10 bases spanning the gap. Germline V gives CDR1 SGHRS, CDR2 YFSETQ. The CDR3 loop reads CASFGQGNQPQHF. CDR3 DNA: TGCGCCAGCTTCGGGCAGGGCAATCAGCCCCAGCATTTT. Together with reference TRBV5-1 and TRBJ1-5, the CDR3 gives the full variable domain: KAGVTQTPRYLIKTRGQQVTLSCSPISGHRSVSWYQQTPGQGLQFLFEYFSETQRNKGNFPGRFSGRQFSNSRSEMNVSTLELGDSALYLCASFGQGNQPQHFGDGTRLSIL.

This clonotype was observed a handful of times. The chain combines TRBV20-1 with TRBJ2-3; D is undetermined. This CDR3 comprises 14 residues. Germline CDR1 and CDR2: DFQATT and SNEGSKA (reference sequence). V shed 6 bases and J shed 6 bases, with 19 bases lying between them. CDR3 in DNA: TGCAGTGCCCGCGACTCCGCTGGGAAGGATACGCAGTATTTT. Protein: CSARDSAGKDTQYF.

The J gene is TRBJ2-7, the V gene TRBV7-2; 9 bases match TRBD1. Germline V gene sequence: CDR1 SGHTA, CDR2 FQGNSA. J lost 3 bases, V lost 5 bases, and 8 bases had no gene match. CDR3 length: 15 residues. The CDR3 DNA is TGTGCCAGCAGCCCAGGCCAGGGACAGGGCTACGAGCAGTACTTC. It encodes CASSPGQGQGYEQYF.

This clonotype has just a few counts. This rearrangement joins TRBV5-5 to TRBJ2-2; D perhaps matches TRBD2 (6 bases). V was clipped by 2 bases and J by 5 bases, with 10 bases between them. Germline CDR1 reads SGHKS; CDR2 reads YYEKEE (reference sequence). The CDR3 is made up of 14 amino acids. The CDR3 is CASSLLAPTGELFF. In DNA, the CDR3 is TGTGCCAGCAGCTTACTAGCCCCGACCGGGGAGCTGTTTTTT.

This chain joins TRBV4-1 and TRBJ2-3, with 8 bases matching TRBD2. Germline V gives CDR1 MGHRA, CDR2 YSYEKL. The CDR3 is 17 amino acids. Trimming removed 2 bases from V and 6 bases from J; junction bases left unmatched: 13. This chain's CDR3 is CASSQLARAGGFDTQYF. Written as DNA, the CDR3 is TGCGCCAGCAGCCAATTGGCCAGGGCGGGGGGTTTCGATACGCAGTATTTT.

The rearrangement uses TRBV2 and TRBJ1-4; a weak D match, TRBD1 (6 bases). This CDR3 region has 16 residues. Trimming stripped 6 bases from V and 0 bases from J, with 14 bases between. The germline CDR1 and CDR2 sequences are SNHLY and FYNNEI. CDR3 loop: CASSHGGVATNEKLFF. Here the CDR3 DNA reads TGTGCCAGCAGCCACGGGGGCGTTGCAACTAATGAAAAACTGTTTTTT. Together with reference TRBV2 and TRBJ1-4, the CDR3 gives the full variable domain: EPEVTQTPSHQVTQMGQEVILRCVPISNHLYFYWYRQILGQKVEFLVSFYNNEISEKSEIFDDQFSVERPDGSNFTLKIRSTKLEDSAMYFCASSHGGVATNEKLFFGSGTQLSVL.

The chain has TRBV24-1 and TRBJ1-6; D not certain. From germline, CDR1 is KGHDR and CDR2 SFDVKD. V lost 9 bases, J lost 7 bases, and 15 bases lay in between. The length of the CDR3 is 14 residues. The chain's CDR3 is CATPRGAGNSPLHF. The CDR3 bases are TGTGCCACCCCACGCGGTGCGGGCAATTCACCCCTCCACTTT.

The chain uses TRBV7-2 and TRBJ1-2; D remains ambiguous. Deletions cut 0 bases from V and 0 bases from J, with 5 bases between. CDR1 and CDR2 from the germline V gene are SGHTA and FQGNSA. This CDR3 comprises 14 residues. The CDR3, as DNA: TGTGCCAGCAGCTTAGCAGGGTCTAACTATGGCTACACCTTC. Translating gives CASSLAGSNYGYTF.

This sequence joins TRBV11-2 and TRBJ2-3; 12 bases match TRBD1. CDR1 SGHAT and CDR2 FQNNGV come from the germline V gene. The CDR3 has 18 amino acids. V gave up 0 bases and J gave up 6 bases; unmatched junction bases: 10. The CDR3 sequence is CASSLEAPGTGGLDTQYF. CDR3 nucleotide sequence: TGTGCCAGCAGCTTAGAGGCCCCGGGGACAGGGGGCTTGGATACGCAGTATTTT.